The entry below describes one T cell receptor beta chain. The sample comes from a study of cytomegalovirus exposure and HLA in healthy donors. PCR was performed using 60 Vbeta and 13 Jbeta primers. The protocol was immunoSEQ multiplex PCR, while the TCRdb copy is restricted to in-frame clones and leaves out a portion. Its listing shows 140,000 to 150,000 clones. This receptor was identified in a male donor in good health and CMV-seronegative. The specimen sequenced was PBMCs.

CDR3 sequence reads: CASSPRAGYQPQHF. The CDR3 DNA reads as TGTGCCAGCAGTCCCAGGGCTGGGTATCAGCCCCAGCATTTT. The V call is TRBV6-1, the J call TRBJ1-5, with D perhaps matching TRBD1 (5 bases). This CDR3 is 14 amino acids long. The V end was cut by 5 bases, the J end by 5 bases, with 13 bases between. The germline CDR1 and CDR2 sequences are MNHNS and SASEGT.